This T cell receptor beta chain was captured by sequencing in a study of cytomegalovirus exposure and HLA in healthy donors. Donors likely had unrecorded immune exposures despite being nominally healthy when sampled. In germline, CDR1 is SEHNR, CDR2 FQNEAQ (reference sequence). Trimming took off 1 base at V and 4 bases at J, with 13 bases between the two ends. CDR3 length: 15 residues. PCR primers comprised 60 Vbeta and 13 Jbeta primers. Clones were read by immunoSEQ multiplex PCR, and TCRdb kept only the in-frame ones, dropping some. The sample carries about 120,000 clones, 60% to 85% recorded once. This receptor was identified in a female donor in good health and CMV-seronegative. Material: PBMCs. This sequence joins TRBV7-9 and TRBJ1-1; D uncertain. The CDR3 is CASSLDGGITTEAFF. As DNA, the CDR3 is TGTGCCAGCAGCTTAGACGGCGGTATAACCACTGAAGCTTTCTTT.